This T cell receptor (beta chain) was recovered during a study of neurological immune-mediated disorders (dated by TCRdb to the late 2010s). Describing the broader study: Peripheral blood TCR-beta repertoires from patients with HTLV-I-associated myelopathy (HAM/TSP), patients with multiple sclerosis, and healthy controls were compared in the study using UMI-based sequencing. The cohort included some 68 subjects: some 14 with HAM/TSP, about 34 with multiple sclerosis, and 20 or so healthy controls. Longitudinal samples, technical triplicates and paired sorted CD4+ and CD8+ T-cell subsets, alongside PBMC samples, were included among the approximately 110 TCR-beta libraries. Longitudinal HAM/TSP donors and healthy donors each had 3 time-points at intervals of about 3-40 months.

V is reduced by 0 bases and J by 7 bases, leaving a spacing of 13 bases between them. CDR1 DFQATT and CDR2 SNEGSKA were looked up in the germline V gene (reference sequence). Reading from cysteine to phenylalanine, the CDR3 counts 14 amino acids. Here the CDR3 DNA is all that survives: 42 bases in frame from base 1. With regard to this clonotype: Its antigen has not been determined. No qualities accompany the bases; no much larger clone lies one base away.

Study-wide conclusions, independent of this receptor: No identical CDR3 amino acid sequences were shared among expanded clones across subjects, suggesting private TCR-beta repertoires in all groups. The highest TCR clonal expansion was observed in HAM/TSP patients, whereas the lowest was observed in MS patients, even when compared with healthy controls.

cDNA synthesis used template-switch 5'RACE with a primer carrying a 10-nucleotide random unique molecular identifier tagging each TCR transcript. Over 180 million TCR-beta sequences, covering 15-18 subjects, were produced in each sequencing run. Total RNA was extracted with the RNeasy kit. TCR-beta VDJ regions were amplified with primers for the TCR constant region and the 5'RACE anchor, using the KAPA Real-time Library Amplification kit. Sample indexes and Illumina adaptors were added in a first PCR, and a second PCR then increased library yield. After Ampure bead purification, the TCR product of roughly 650 bp was size-selected on a 2% E-gel SizeSelection system. Before pooling, library quality was assessed on a Bioanalyzer, concentration was determined with Qubit, and library quantification was performed with the Kapa Library Quantification kit. An Illumina HiSeq 2500 sequenced the libraries paired-end 2 x 150 bp. To increase sequence diversity, roughly 24-31% phiX was spiked into each library pool. The original pipeline was this. Quality-filtered reads were processed with the UMI-based MiGEC pipeline, which removed over 80% of raw TCR sequences during error correction. VDJ genes were aligned to IMGT germline references, and each clonotype was defined by a unique CDR3 amino acid sequence together with V-J genes. VDJtools evaluated clonal expansion, Shannon diversity and CDR3 relatedness (CalcPairwiseDistances, ClusterSamples); CLCbio workbench built phylogenetic trees. Using coefficient-of-variation modelling across technical triplicates, the study counted a clone as expanded if it had at least 8 unique UMIs. The public reads were quality trimmed at Q25 with fastp and then assembled into clones with MiXCR by TCRdb, keeping productive beta chains. Records with the same CDR3 protein are collapsed into one entry carrying the most frequent genes and DNA. TCRdb's processing, not the study's, gives the V and J calls here. For this sample the table gives around 49,000 distinct CDR3 sequences, of which approximately 9.1% were detected only once. The ten largest clonotypes hold 1.5% to 2% of the sample.

Read against the paper, the sample's time point label means: longitudinal time-point 1 (baseline). The healthy controls were volunteers from blood banks in Maryland, USA. For the unsorted PBMC libraries, 2 million PBMCs were stored in RNAlater at -80 degrees C until RNA extraction and were used to generate the libraries. Peripheral blood was subjected to Ficoll-Hypaque density gradient centrifugation to isolate PBMCs, which were then cryopreserved in liquid nitrogen. Sequences were obtained from PBMCs. This sequence originates from a woman between 40 and 50 years old in good health. The chain links TRBV20-1 with TRBJ1-5; the D gene is unclear. CDR3 region: CSARESGKRQPQHF. In nucleotide form, the sequence is TGCAGTGCTAGAGAGTCGGGAAAGAGACAGCCCCAGCATTTT.